Listed below are T cell receptor beta chains from one sample, sequenced in a study of CD8+CD57+ T cells in acquired aplastic anemia. TCRdb re-derived calls from the reads in MiXCR, one entry per CDR3 protein. The table records about 42,000 distinct CDR3 sequences, around 67% of them present only once. What was sequenced was sorted CD4+, CD8+, or CD8+CD57+ T cells (not recorded which) from PBMCs. The receptor source for this set is a human donor in good health, serving as a control. The conserved cysteine and the conserved F or W are not part of the CDR3 here. Each record gives: clone size, J gene, V gene, CDR3 protein. Some rows have no size entry. The others give once, few or many, or a class for an expanded clone.

many | TRBJ2-1 | TRBV4-3 | ASSQDGTGSTNNEQF
- | TRBJ2-7 | TRBV25-1 | ASSAGTSAYEQY
- | TRBJ2-7 | TRBV29-1 | SVATGSYEQY
- | TRBJ1-1 | TRBV2 | ASSESEAVTEAF
- | TRBJ1-1 | TRBV19 | ASSSQGGSTEAF
- | TRBJ2-3 | TRBV6-1 | ASRTQGAPSTDTQY
- | TRBJ1-5 | TRBV5-8 | ASSFPGGPQH
- | TRBJ2-7 | TRBV20-1 | SARDGLANYEQY
- | TRBJ2-7 | TRBV29-1 | SVERGTGQADEQY
- | TRBJ2-2 | TRBV7-3 | ASSSTGAGELF
once | TRBJ2-7 | TRBV10-3 | AITEGVGSYEQY
- | TRBJ2-7 | TRBV15 | ATSRDLYEQY
many | TRBJ2-1 | TRBV6-1 | ASLPLAGGLDEQF
many | TRBJ1-1 | TRBV5-4 | ASSLEVGGLMNTEAF
- | TRBJ1-2 | TRBV7-3 | ASTPEGWYGYT
few | TRBJ2-5 | TRBV2 | ASGPGTRAETQY
- | TRBJ2-3 | TRBV10-3 | AISEGQSTDTQY
medium-sized | TRBJ1-3 | TRBV9 | ASSVGTGTGNTIY
- | TRBJ2-3 | TRBV20-1 | SAWDRGMTDTQY
- | TRBJ2-5 | TRBV4-1 | ASSQAMTSGGAETQY
- | TRBJ1-2 | TRBV7-8 | ASSLGSGSGYT
- | TRBJ1-6 | TRBV7-7 | ASSVYTERDNSPLH
large | TRBJ2-5 | TRBV4-1 | ASSQAMTSGETQETQY
once | TRBJ1-6 | TRBV5-6 | ASSLSPGQDNSPLH
- | TRBJ1-6 | TRBV5-1 | ASSLGDRVNSPLH
- | TRBJ1-2 | TRBV25-1 | ASSDTPTGYGYT
- | TRBJ2-2 | TRBV19 | ASSIVVLMNTGELF
once | TRBJ1-1 | TRBV20-1 | SARERQVSTEAF
- | TRBJ2-5 | TRBV20-1 | SASGGFQETQY
- | TRBJ1-1 | TRBV7-6 | ASSSGTGEAF
- | TRBJ2-1 | TRBV20-1 | SARDSTSGGVNEQF
- | TRBJ2-7 | TRBV9 | ASSLSGGAHTFYEQY
- | TRBJ1-4 | TRBV4-3 | ASSQEGQTGMF
- | TRBJ2-3 | TRBV19 | ASSPWGQGTDTQY
- | TRBJ2-7 | TRBV2 | ASRGPGSTYEQY
- | TRBJ1-6 | TRBV2 | ASSPVGNSPLH
- | TRBJ1-2 | TRBV7-2 | ASMRTGVYGYT
- | TRBJ1-2 | TRBV10-3 | AISESTRGSSSGYT
- | TRBJ2-7 | TRBV19 | ASSPGQTLGQY
many | TRBJ1-4 | TRBV9 | ASSVGPLGEKLF
few | TRBJ1-2 | TRBV5-6 | ASSRYRDTINYGYT
- | TRBJ1-1 | TRBV10-3 | ASRAAAANTEAF
- | TRBJ1-2 | TRBV10-3 | AITGQPLSYGYT
many | TRBJ1-5 | TRBV9 | ASSEEGNSNQPQH
- | TRBJ2-7 | TRBV7-2 | ASSPLAGGYEQY
- | TRBJ1-6 | TRBV20-1 | SARPENNSPLH
- | TRBJ2-3 | TRBV2 | ASRLYTSTDTQY
- | TRBJ2-7 | TRBV19 | ASSITGTGCEQY
- | TRBJ2-5 | TRBV24-1 | ATSDPGTGVTQY